A single sample gave rise to the 6 T cell receptor beta chains below, sequenced in a study of cytomegalovirus exposure and HLA in healthy donors. Amplification used 60 Vbeta primers and 13 Jbeta primers. The table came from immunoSEQ multiplex PCR; TCRdb's copy has only in-frame clones and leaves some out. The repertoire holds 55,000 to 70,000 clones, with over 70% as singletons. The sequenced material came from PBMCs. All receptors come from a male donor in good health and CMV-seropositive.

This clone was recorded only once. The chain combines TRBV7-6 with TRBJ1-2; TRBD1 matches at 12 bases. The V segment lost 2 bases and the J segment 4 bases; nucleotides outside the gene matches: 11. CDR3 size: 18 residues. Germline V CDR1 and CDR2: SGHVS, FNYEAQ. CDR3 sequence: CASSLTPGQGAQSYGYTF. For the CDR3, the DNA is TGTGCCAGCAGCTTAACGCCGGGACAGGGGGCGCAGAGCTATGGCTACACCTTC.

In this sample, this clone turned up a few times. The chain joins TRBV9 to TRBJ1-1; 11 bases agree with TRBD1. CDR3 length: 14 amino acids. The germline V gene has CDR1 SGDLS and CDR2 YYNGEE. With V trimmed by 7 bases and J by 5 bases, 7 bases remained unmatched. The CDR3 reads CASGTGGVVTEAFF. CDR3 in DNA: TGTGCCAGCGGGACAGGGGGGGTTGTAACTGAAGCTTTCTTT.

This chain links TRBV5-8 with TRBJ2-1; D unresolved. There are 16 residues in the CDR3. From germline, CDR1 is SGHTS and CDR2 YDEGEE. Trimming left V 0 bases short and J 2 bases short, with 12 bases between. CDR3 bases: TGTGCCAGCAGCTTGGATGGCAGGTTCCCCTACAATGAGCAGTTCTTC. Translating it yields CASSLDGRFPYNEQFF. The full variable domain, with the rest looked up from reference TRBV5-8 and TRBJ2-1, is EAGVTQSPTHLIKTRGQQATLRCSPISGHTSVYWYQQALGLGLQFLLWYDEGEERNRGNFPPRFSGRQFPNYSSELNVNALELEDSALYLCASSLDGRFPYNEQFFGPGTRLTVL.

This clone occurred a few times. The chain couples TRBV18 to TRBJ1-6, with D unresolved. The V gene lost 2 bases and the J gene lost 3 bases, with 11 bases spanning the gap. Germline V gene data show CDR1 as KGHSH and CDR2 as LQKENI. The CDR3 spans 16 residues. The CDR3 sequence is CASSPNRRDYNSPLHF. The CDR3 DNA is TGTGCCAGCTCACCAAACCGGAGGGACTATAATTCACCCCTCCACTTT.

This sequence joins TRBV9 and TRBJ1-2; D gene ambiguous. The CDR3 extends over 16 amino acids. Trimming removed 0 bases from V and 4 bases from J, with 16 bases in between. Germline V gene data show CDR1 as SGDLS and CDR2 as YYNGEE. The CDR3: CASSVARTENFYGYTF. The DNA of the CDR3 is TGTGCCAGCAGCGTAGCCAGGACTGAAAACTTCTATGGCTACACCTTC.

This clone turned up a few times. The chain couples TRBV7-3 to TRBJ2-5; perhaps TRBD1 as D (6 bases). Germline-derived CDR1 and CDR2 are SGHTA and FQGTGA. V gave up 5 bases and J gave up 3 bases, with 13 bases separating them. This CDR3 is built from 14 residues. The CDR3 DNA follows: TGTGCCAGCAGCCCAGGGGTCGGGGAAGAGACCCAGTACTTC. This gives the protein CASSPGVGEETQYF.